This T cell receptor (beta chain) was recovered during a study of T cell clonality in common variable immunodeficiency (dated by TCRdb to the mid-2010s). What the study reported, not specific to this receptor: Increased TCRbeta clonality was found in CVID subjects compared with healthy controls (t-test p = 0.018), with the increase being most characteristic of about a third of subjects. According to the authors, figuring out what caused the increased clonality in CVID would require sequencing the repertoires of T cell subpopulations. CVID subjects shared fewer TCRbeta clones with each other than healthy controls did (p < 0.0001). Correlations between repertoire features and clinical complications were limited by patient heterogeneity within the CVID cohort. Fewer deletions and N-nucleotide insertions were reportedly observed in CVID TCRbeta sequences, and highly modified clones with 13 or more V deletions were reportedly absent from CVID TCRbeta sequences. Despite equal DNA input, controls averaged around 80,000 unique sequences per sample versus around 30,000 in CVID samples.

CVID samples and control samples contributed equivalent amounts of genomic DNA as sequencing input. For every sample, a 60 bp segment covering the rearranged TCRbeta CDR3 region was amplified and then sequenced. The immunoSEQ assay, a bias-corrected multiplex PCR with high-throughput sequencing, was employed for TCRbeta amplification. The paper's processing steps were these. Every unique nucleotide sequence was considered a clone and was annotated with V, D and J genes, copy number and frequency. Sequences were labeled productive if in frame, and non-productive if out of frame or containing stop codons. Clonality was calculated from Shannon's entropy as previously described. The predicted amino acid sequences of productive clones were used to derive mean CDR3 Kyte-Doolittle hydropathy. The R hclust function was used to hierarchically cluster scaled V gene usage with Manhattan distance and complete linkage. Clone sharing by CDR3 amino acid sequence was assessed by resampling 12 repertoires per group over 100 rounds. Repertoires were searched for fewer than 85 published EBV-specific and about 240 published CMV-specific TCRbeta sequences. After two CVID samples that produced fewer than 10,000 sequences were dropped from the analysis, some 42 CVID repertoires remained. The table was pulled from immuneACCESS by TCRdb, which kept in-frame rearrangements only. Such tables lose some clones; where checked, under half of the loss comes from unresolved V genes, and the rest has no known cause. V, J and clone size are taken as reported in that table, and D and trimming were inferred from the DNA itself. For this sample, several thousand clones appear and none is a singleton. Less than 5.5% of the sample is in the top ten clones.

This clone was observed at least ten times. Its antigen remains unidentified. Read coverage stops 3 residues before the CDR3 terminus; the germline J gene supplies the remainder. V has 7 bases trimmed and J has 5 bases trimmed; junction bases matching no gene number 12. Inclusive of the bounding cysteine and phenylalanine, the CDR3 is 15 residues long. The DNA covers only part of the CDR3, 36 bases in frame from base 1. CDR1 and CDR2 (SEHNR, FQNEAQ) derive from the germline V gene (reference sequence). CVID was diagnosed by standard criteria: serum IgG, IgA and/or IgM reduced below normal range, plus specific antibody deficiency. There were around 44 subjects in the CVID group (roughly 29 male and roughly 15 female), ranging in age from roughly 9 to 64 years, with a mean age of around 40. Most CVID patients and most healthy controls were of Caucasian heritage. Replacement immunoglobulin therapy had been administered to all CVID subjects for at least one year at the time of study participation. No CVID subject was ill or taking immunomodulatory or immunosuppressive medication when blood was collected. Heparinized peripheral whole blood samples of about 5 to 8 ml were collected from each donor. Genomic DNA from adults with common variable immune deficiency (CVID) and from healthy adult controls was the source for sequencing TCRbeta CDR3 repertoires. To isolate peripheral blood mononuclear cells, diluted blood was subjected to density centrifugation over Hypaque 1077 or Ficoll-Paque. Unsorted mononuclear cells served as the source of genomic DNA, which was extracted either by Qiagen column purification or by a centrifugation-based method.

The chain employs TRBV7-9 and TRBJ2-5; a stretch of 8 junction bases matches TRBD1. The sample was peripheral blood mononuclear cells. The clonotype was recovered from a human donor with common variable immunodeficiency. The CDR3 DNA, read in part, is TGTGCCAGCATCACCAGGGGGCTGCCAGGGGAGACC. Translated, it reads CASITRGLPGET. The full CDR3 reads CASITRGLPGETQYF.